This is a list of T cell receptor beta chains from one sample in a study of vaccination and CD4 T cells after COVID-19. TCRdb redid the calling of the PCR reads with MiXCR, one entry per CDR3 protein. The repertoire holds some 10,000 distinct CDR3 sequences, approximately 75% seen once, with roughly 9% in the top ten. Their target antigens are unknown. Sequences were obtained from CD4+ T cells from blood, cultured in vitro. The receptors come from a human donor who had recovered from COVID-19. The CDR3 runs from the conserved cysteine through the conserved F or W. The order of the fields is CDR3 DNA, CDR3 protein, clone size, V gene, D gene, J gene. The D gene is left open where the match is weak. A clone size is listed for some rows: how often the clone was seen (once, few, many), or a class if it is expanded.

cdr3_nt: TGCAGTGCTAGAGAGCCGGTTGGGTCCTATAATTCACCCCTCCACTTT
cdr3_aa: CSAREPVGSYNSPLHF
clone_size: -
v_call: TRBV20-1
d_call: -
j_call: TRBJ1-6

cdr3_nt: TGTGCCAGCGGGAGACTGGGTGGGGCTGGTGAAGCTTTCTTT
cdr3_aa: CASGRLGGAGEAFF
clone_size: -
v_call: TRBV27
d_call: -
j_call: TRBJ1-1

cdr3_nt: TGTGCCAGCAGCCGGGGGAACTCCTACAATGAGCAGTTCTTC
cdr3_aa: CASSRGNSYNEQFF
clone_size: -
v_call: TRBV6-4
d_call: -
j_call: TRBJ2-1

cdr3_nt: TGTGCCAGCAGATATGGCTATAATTCACCCCTCCACTTT
cdr3_aa: CASRYGYNSPLHF
clone_size: once
v_call: TRBV28
d_call: -
j_call: TRBJ1-6

cdr3_nt: TGTGCCAGCAGTCAAGGGGGGATCGGCACTGAAGCTTTCTTT
cdr3_aa: CASSQGGIGTEAFF
clone_size: -
v_call: TRBV6-2/TRBV6-3
d_call: -
j_call: TRBJ1-1

cdr3_nt: TGTGCCAGCAGCTCCCGCCGGGGAGGGTCGGTTACAAGCGAAGCTTTCTTT
cdr3_aa: CASSSRRGGSVTSEAFF
clone_size: -
v_call: TRBV7-9
d_call: -
j_call: TRBJ1-1

cdr3_nt: TGTGCCAGCAGCTTTGCAGCCAGGGGGCACAATCAGCCCCAGCATTTT
cdr3_aa: CASSFAARGHNQPQHF
clone_size: -
v_call: TRBV12-1
d_call: -
j_call: TRBJ1-5

cdr3_nt: TGTGCCAGCAGCTACCTCGTCTGGGAGGGTGGGGATCGCAATGAGCAGTTCTTC
cdr3_aa: CASSYLVWEGGDRNEQFF
clone_size: -
v_call: TRBV7-9
d_call: TRBD2
j_call: TRBJ2-1

cdr3_nt: TGTGCCAGCAGGCCCTCAGGTCCCTACGAGCAGTACTTC
cdr3_aa: CASRPSGPYEQYF
clone_size: -
v_call: TRBV12-3/TRBV12-4
d_call: -
j_call: TRBJ2-7

cdr3_nt: TGTGCCAGCAGGCATATAACAGGGCCGAATTCACCCCTCCACTTT
cdr3_aa: CASRHITGPNSPLHF
clone_size: once
v_call: TRBV7-8
d_call: -
j_call: TRBJ1-6

cdr3_nt: TGTGCCAGCAGCCAAGAACCCCAGGGGGTGCGTGGCTACACCTTC
cdr3_aa: CASSQEPQGVRGYTF
clone_size: once
v_call: TRBV14
d_call: TRBD1
j_call: TRBJ1-2

cdr3_nt: TGCGCCAGCAGCCAAGATCTAAATGTTGGACAGGGGGCAAACTATGGCTACACCTTC
cdr3_aa: CASSQDLNVGQGANYGYTF
clone_size: -
v_call: TRBV4-3
d_call: TRBD1
j_call: TRBJ1-2

cdr3_nt: TGTGCCAGCAGCAAGCCGACAGGGAATAGCGCCGGAAACACCATATATTTT
cdr3_aa: CASSKPTGNSAGNTIYF
clone_size: -
v_call: TRBV21-1
d_call: -
j_call: TRBJ1-3

cdr3_nt: TGCAGTGCCCGATGGACTAGCACAGATACGCAGTATTTT
cdr3_aa: CSARWTSTDTQYF
clone_size: -
v_call: TRBV20-1
d_call: -
j_call: TRBJ2-3

cdr3_nt: TGTGCCAGCAGTTTGACTAGCGGGAGGAATGAGCAGTTCTTC
cdr3_aa: CASSLTSGRNEQFF
clone_size: -
v_call: TRBV27
d_call: TRBD2
j_call: TRBJ2-1

cdr3_nt: TGTGCCAGCAGTGAAGATCGCCCGGTAAATCAGCCCCAGCATTTT
cdr3_aa: CASSEDRPVNQPQHF
clone_size: -
v_call: TRBV2
d_call: -
j_call: TRBJ1-5

cdr3_nt: TGCAGCGTTGAAGGAACTACAGTTAACTATGGCTACACCTTC
cdr3_aa: CSVEGTTVNYGYTF
clone_size: -
v_call: TRBV29-1
d_call: -
j_call: TRBJ1-2

cdr3_nt: TGTGCCAGCAGCGTAGCAGGGAAGGGTGGGGGCAGAGCTTTCTTT
cdr3_aa: CASSVAGKGGGRAFF
clone_size: -
v_call: TRBV9
d_call: -
j_call: TRBJ1-1

cdr3_nt: TGTGCCAGCAGCTTAACAGACAACTATGGCTACACCTTC
cdr3_aa: CASSLTDNYGYTF
clone_size: -
v_call: TRBV7-9
d_call: -
j_call: TRBJ1-2

cdr3_nt: TGTGCCAGCAGTTACAGGTCCAATAATTCACCCCTCCACTTT
cdr3_aa: CASSYRSNNSPLHF
clone_size: -
v_call: TRBV6-5
d_call: -
j_call: TRBJ1-6

cdr3_nt: TGTGCCAGCCAAAAAGTGGGAACAGGGTCGGATACGCAGTATTTT
cdr3_aa: CASQKVGTGSDTQYF
clone_size: -
v_call: TRBV7-2
d_call: -
j_call: TRBJ2-3

cdr3_nt: TGTGCCATCAGTGAGTCCGGGGGACTTAACTACGAGCAGTACTTC
cdr3_aa: CAISESGGLNYEQYF
clone_size: -
v_call: TRBV10-3
d_call: -
j_call: TRBJ2-7

cdr3_nt: TGCAGCGTAGACAGGGGCAGCACTGAAGCTTTCTTT
cdr3_aa: CSVDRGSTEAFF
clone_size: -
v_call: TRBV29-1
d_call: TRBD1
j_call: TRBJ1-1

cdr3_nt: TGTGCCAGCAGCATGTCCGGGACAGAGCAGTACTTC
cdr3_aa: CASSMSGTEQYF
clone_size: -
v_call: TRBV27
d_call: -
j_call: TRBJ2-7